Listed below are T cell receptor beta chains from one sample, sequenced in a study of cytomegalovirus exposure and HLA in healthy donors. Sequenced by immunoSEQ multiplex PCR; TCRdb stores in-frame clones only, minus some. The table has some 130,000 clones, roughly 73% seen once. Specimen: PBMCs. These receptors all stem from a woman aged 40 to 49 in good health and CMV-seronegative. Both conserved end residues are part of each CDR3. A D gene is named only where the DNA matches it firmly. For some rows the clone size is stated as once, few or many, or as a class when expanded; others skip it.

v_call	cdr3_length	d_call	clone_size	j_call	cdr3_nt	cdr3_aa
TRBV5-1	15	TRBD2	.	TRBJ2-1	TGCGCCAGCAGCCCGAGGACTAGAACCTACAATGAGCAGTTCTTC	CASSPRTRTYNEQFF
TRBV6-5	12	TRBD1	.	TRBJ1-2	TGTGCCAGCAGACAGGGGGCCTATGGCTACACCTTC	CASRQGAYGYTF
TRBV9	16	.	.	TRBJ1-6	TGTGCCAGCAGCGCGGGGGGACTGGGCGCTAATTCACCCCTCCACTTT	CASSAGGLGANSPLHF
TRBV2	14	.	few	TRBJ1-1	TGTGCCAGCAGGAGGGGGGGCGGTAACACTGAAGCTTTCTTT	CASRRGGGNTEAFF
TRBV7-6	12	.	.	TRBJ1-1	TGTGCCAGCAGCCTAAACAGGAACAAAGCTTTCTTT	CASSLNRNKAFF
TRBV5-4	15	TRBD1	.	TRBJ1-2	TGTGCCAGCAGCCTACGGGACAGGGGGCCCCATGGCTACACCTTC	CASSLRDRGPHGYTF
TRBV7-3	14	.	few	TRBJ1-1	TGTGCCAGCAGCTTAAACCCAGGGCTCTCTGAAGCTTTCTTT	CASSLNPGLSEAFF
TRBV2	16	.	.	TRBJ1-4	TGTGCCAGCAGTTCCGGGCCGGGGATCTTCGGAGAAAAACTGTTTTTT	CASSSGPGIFGEKLFF
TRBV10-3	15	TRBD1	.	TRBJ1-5	TGTGCCACCCGCGAGGCAGGGGGTAGCAATCAGCCCCAGCATTTT	CATREAGGSNQPQHF
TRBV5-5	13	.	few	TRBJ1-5	TGTGCCAGCAGCTGGACAGAGAATCAGCCCCAGCATTTT	CASSWTENQPQHF
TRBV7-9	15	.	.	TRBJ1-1	TGTGCCAGCACCTTCGGGGAGGGGATGAACACTGAAGCTTTCTTT	CASTFGEGMNTEAFF
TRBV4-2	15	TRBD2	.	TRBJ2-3	TGTGCCAGCAGCCGGGGACTAGCGGGCACAGATACGCAGTATTTT	CASSRGLAGTDTQYF
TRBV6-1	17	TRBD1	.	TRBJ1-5	TGTGCCAGCAGTGATTTGTGGCAGGGGGTTTCCTCAAAGCCCCAGCATTTT	CASSDLWQGVSSKPQHF
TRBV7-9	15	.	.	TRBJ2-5	TGTGCCAGCAGCCTCCTAAGAAATACTCAAGAGACCCAGTACTTC	CASSLLRNTQETQYF
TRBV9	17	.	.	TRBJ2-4	TGTGCCAGCAGCGTAGTCGGCGACAGGTTGGCCAAAAACATTCAGTACTTC	CASSVVGDRLAKNIQYF